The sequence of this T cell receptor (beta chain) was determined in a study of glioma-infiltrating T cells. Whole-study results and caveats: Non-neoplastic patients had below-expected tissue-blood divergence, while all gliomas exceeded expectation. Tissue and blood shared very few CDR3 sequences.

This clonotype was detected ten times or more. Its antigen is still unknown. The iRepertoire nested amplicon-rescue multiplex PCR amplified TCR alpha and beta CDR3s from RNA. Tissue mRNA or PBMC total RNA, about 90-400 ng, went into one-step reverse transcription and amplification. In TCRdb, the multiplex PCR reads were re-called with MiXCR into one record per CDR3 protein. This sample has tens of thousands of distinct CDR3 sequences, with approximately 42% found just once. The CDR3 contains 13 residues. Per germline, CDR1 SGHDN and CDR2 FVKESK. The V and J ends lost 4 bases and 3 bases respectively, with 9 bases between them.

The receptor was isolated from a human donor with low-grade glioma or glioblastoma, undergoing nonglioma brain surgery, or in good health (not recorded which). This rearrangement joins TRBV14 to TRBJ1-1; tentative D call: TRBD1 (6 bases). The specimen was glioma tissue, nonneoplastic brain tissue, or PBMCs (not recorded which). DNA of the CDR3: TGTGCCAGCAGCCCCCAGGGGTACACTGAAGCTTTCTTT. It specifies CASSPQGYTEAFF.